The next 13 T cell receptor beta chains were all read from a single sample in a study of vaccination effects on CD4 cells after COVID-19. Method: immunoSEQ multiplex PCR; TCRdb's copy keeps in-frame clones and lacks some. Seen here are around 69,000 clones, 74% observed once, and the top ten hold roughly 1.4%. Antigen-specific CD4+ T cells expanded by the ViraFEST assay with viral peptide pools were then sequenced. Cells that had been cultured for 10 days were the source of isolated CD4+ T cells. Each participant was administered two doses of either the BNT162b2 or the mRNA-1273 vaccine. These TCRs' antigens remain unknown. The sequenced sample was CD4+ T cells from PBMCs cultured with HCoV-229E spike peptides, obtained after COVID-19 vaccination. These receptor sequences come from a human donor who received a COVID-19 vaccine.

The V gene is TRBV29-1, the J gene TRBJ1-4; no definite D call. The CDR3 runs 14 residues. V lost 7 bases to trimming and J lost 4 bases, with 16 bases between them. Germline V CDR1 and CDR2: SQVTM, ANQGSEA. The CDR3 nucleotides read TGCAGCGGCGGAGTGAAGGCGGATAATGAAAAACTGTTTTTT. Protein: CSGGVKADNEKLFF.

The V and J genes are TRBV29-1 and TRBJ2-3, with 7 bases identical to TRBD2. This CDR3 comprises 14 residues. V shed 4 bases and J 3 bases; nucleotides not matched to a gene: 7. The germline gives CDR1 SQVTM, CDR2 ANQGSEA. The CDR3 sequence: CSVGGARGTDTQYF. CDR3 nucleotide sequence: TGCAGCGTTGGTGGGGCGCGGGGGACAGATACGCAGTATTTT.

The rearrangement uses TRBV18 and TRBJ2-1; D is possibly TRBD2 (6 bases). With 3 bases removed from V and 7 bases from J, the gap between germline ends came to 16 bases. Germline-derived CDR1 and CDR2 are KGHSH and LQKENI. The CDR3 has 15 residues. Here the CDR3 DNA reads TGTGCCAGCTCACCCGAAGGGAGGACTAATAATGAGCAGTTCTTC. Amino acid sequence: CASSPEGRTNNEQFF.

CDR3: CASSLMGDGGREQFF. In DNA form, the CDR3 reads TGTGCCAGCAGTTTGATGGGTGACGGCGGGCGAGAGCAGTTCTTC. V usage is TRBV28 and J usage is TRBJ2-1; TRBD2 is a possible D gene (5 bases). Germline loops: CDR1 MDHEN, CDR2 SYDVKM. The V and J ends lost 3 bases and 10 bases respectively, with 19 bases between them. The CDR3 length is 15 residues.

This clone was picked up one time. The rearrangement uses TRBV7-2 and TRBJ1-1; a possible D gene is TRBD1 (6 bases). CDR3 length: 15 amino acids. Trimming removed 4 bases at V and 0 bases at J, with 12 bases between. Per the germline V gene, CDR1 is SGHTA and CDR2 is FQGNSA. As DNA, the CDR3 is TGTGCCAGCAGCTCACAGGGAGGCTTGAACACTGAAGCTTTCTTT. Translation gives CASSSQGGLNTEAFF.

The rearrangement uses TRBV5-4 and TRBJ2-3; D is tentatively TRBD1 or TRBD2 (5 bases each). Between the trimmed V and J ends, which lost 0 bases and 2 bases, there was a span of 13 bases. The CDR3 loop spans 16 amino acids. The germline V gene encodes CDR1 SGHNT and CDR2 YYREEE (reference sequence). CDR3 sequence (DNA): TGTGCCAGCAGCTTGGACCCGGGACCCCTCACAGATACGCAGTATTTT. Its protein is CASSLDPGPLTDTQYF.

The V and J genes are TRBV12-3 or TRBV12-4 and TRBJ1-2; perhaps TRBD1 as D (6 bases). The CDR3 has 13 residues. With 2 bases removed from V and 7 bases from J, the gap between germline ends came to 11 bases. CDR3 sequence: CASSLNRESGYTF. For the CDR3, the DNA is TGTGCCAGCAGTTTAAACAGGGAAAGTGGCTACACCTTC.

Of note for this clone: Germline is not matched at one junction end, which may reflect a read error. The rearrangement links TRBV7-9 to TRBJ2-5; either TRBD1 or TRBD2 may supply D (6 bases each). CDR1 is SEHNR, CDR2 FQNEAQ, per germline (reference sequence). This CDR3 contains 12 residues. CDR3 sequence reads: CASTLGGETQYF. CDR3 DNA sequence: TGTGCCAGCACCTTAGGGGGGGAGACCCAGTACTTC.

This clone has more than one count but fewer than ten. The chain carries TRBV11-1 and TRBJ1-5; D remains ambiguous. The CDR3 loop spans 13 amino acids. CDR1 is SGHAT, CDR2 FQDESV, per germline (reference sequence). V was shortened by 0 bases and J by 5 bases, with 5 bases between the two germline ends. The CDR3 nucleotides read TGTGCCAGCAGCTTAGCGTATGATCAGCCCCAGCATTTT. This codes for CASSLAYDQPQHF.

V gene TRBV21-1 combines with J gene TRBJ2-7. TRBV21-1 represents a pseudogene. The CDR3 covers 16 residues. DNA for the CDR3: TGTGCCAGCAGCACATGGACGGCCGGCAAGATGTACGAGCAGTACGTC. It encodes CASSTWTAGKMYEQYV.

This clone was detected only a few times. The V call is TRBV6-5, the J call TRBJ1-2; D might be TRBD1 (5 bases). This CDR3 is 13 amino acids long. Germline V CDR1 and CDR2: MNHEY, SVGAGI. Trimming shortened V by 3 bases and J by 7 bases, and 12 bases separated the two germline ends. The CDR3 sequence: CASSYSREGGYTF. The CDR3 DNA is TGTGCCAGCAGTTATTCCAGGGAGGGTGGCTACACCTTC.

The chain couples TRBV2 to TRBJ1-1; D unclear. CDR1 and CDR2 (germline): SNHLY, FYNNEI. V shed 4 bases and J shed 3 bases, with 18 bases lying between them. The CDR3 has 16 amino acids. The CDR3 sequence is CASSAHVSASYTEAFF. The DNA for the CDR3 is TGTGCCAGCAGTGCTCATGTCTCAGCTTCCTACACTGAAGCTTTCTTT.

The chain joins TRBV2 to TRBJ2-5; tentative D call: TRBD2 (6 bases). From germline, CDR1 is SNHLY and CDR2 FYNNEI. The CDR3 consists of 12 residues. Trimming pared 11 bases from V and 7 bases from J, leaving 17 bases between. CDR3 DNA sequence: TGTGCCGGAGTAGGGGAAGCGGGGACCCAGTACTTC. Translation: CAGVGEAGTQYF.